This entry is about one T cell receptor (beta chain). This entry is derived from a study of CD8 T cells in Susac syndrome. The wider study: Within the group of sequenced Susac syndrome patients, roughly six had active disease and fewer than 10 were in remission.

Trimming took 2 bases from V and 5 from J, leaving 7 bases between them. Per the germline V gene, CDR1 is MGHRA and CDR2 is YSYEKL. The CDR3 contains 12 residues. About 0.45 to 1 ug RNA was reverse transcribed with random hexamers. Multiplex immunoSEQ PCR targeted 54 Vbeta and 13 Jbeta TCR beta segments. TCRdb called the immunoSEQ multiplex PCR reads again in MiXCR, with one record for every CDR3 protein. This sample yields some 140,000 distinct CDR3 sequences, of which 95% are seen a single time; around 0.2% belongs to the top ten. The source is a human donor with Susac syndrome. This chain links TRBV4-1 with TRBJ2-7, with D possibly matching TRBD2 (6 bases). Material: CD8+ T cells from PBMCs. Written as DNA, the CDR3 is TGCGCCAGCAGCCAACTAGCGCACGAGCAGTACTTC. Translation gives CASSQLAHEQYF.